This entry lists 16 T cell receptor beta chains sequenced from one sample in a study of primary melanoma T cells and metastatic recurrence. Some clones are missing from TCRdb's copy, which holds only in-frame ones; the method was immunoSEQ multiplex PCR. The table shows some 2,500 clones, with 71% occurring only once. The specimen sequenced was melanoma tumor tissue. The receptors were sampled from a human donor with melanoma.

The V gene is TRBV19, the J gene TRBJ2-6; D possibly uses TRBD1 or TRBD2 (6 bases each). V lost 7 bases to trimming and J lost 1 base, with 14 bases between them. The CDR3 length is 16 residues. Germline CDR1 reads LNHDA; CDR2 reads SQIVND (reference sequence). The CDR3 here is CASMGAGTSGANVLTF. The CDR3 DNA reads TGTGCCAGTATGGGGGCGGGGACTTCTGGGGCCAACGTCCTGACTTTC.

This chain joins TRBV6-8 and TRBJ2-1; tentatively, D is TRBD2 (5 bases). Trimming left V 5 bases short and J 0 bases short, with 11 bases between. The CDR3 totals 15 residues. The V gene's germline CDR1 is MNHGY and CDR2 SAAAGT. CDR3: CASSEDFSSYNEQFF. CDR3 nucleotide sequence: TGTGCCAGCAGTGAGGACTTTAGCTCCTACAATGAGCAGTTCTTC.

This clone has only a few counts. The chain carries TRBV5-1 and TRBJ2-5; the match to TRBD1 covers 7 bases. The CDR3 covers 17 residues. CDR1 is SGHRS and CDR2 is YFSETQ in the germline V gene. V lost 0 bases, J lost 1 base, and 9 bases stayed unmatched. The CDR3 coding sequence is TGCGCCAGCAGCTTGGGACAGGGAATGGCCTCCCAAGAGACCCAGTACTTC. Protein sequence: CASSLGQGMASQETQYF. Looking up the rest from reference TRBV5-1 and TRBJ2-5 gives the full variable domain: KAGVTQTPRYLIKTRGQQVTLSCSPISGHRSVSWYQQTPGQGLQFLFEYFSETQRNKGNFPGRFSGRQFSNSRSEMNVSTLELGDSALYLCASSLGQGMASQETQYFGPGTRLLVL.

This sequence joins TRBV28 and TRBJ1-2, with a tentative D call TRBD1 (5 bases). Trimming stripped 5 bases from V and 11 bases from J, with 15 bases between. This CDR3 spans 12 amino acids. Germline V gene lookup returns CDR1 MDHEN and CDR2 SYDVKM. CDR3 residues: CASSPTDRGYTF. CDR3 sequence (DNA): TGTGCCAGCAGTCCGACGGATAGGGGTTACACCTTC.

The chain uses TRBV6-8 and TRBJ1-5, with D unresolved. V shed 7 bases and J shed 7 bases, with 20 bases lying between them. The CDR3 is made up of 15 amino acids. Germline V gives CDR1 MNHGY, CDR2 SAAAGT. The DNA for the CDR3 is TGTGCCAGCACCACTCAGCGGGGTAATAAACAGCCCCAGCATTTT. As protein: CASTTQRGNKQPQHF.

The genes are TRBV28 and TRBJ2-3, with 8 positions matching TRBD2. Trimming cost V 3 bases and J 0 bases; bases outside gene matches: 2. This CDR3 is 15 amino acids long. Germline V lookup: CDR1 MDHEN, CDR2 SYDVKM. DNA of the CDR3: TGTGCCAGCAGTTTTAGCGGGGCTAGCACAGATACGCAGTATTTT. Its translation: CASSFSGASTDTQYF.

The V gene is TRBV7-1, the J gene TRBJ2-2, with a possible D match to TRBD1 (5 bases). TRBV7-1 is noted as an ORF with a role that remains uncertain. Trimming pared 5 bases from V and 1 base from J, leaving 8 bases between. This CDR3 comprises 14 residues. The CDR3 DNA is TGTGCCAGCAGCCAAGGACAGAACACCGGGGAGCTGTTTTTT. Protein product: CASSQGQNTGELFF.

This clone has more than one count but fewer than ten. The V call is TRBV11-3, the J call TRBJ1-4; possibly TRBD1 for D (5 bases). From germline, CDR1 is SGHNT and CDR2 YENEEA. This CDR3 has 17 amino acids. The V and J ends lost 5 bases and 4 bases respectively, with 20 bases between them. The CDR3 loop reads CASSPQWGLQGNEKLFF. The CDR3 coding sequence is TGTGCCAGCAGCCCCCAGTGGGGTCTGCAGGGTAATGAAAAACTGTTTTTT.

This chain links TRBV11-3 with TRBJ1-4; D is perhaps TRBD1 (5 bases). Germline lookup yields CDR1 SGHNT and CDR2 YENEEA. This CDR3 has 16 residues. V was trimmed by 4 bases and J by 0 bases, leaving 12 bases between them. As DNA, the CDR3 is TGTGCCAGCAGCTACTTCCCGGGGGCAACTAATGAAAAACTGTTTTTT. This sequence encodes CASSYFPGATNEKLFF.

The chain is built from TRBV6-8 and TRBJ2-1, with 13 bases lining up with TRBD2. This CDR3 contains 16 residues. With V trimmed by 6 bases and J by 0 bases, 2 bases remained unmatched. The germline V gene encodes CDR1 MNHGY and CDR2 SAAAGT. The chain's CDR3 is CASRGLAGSSYNEQFF. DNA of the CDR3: TGTGCCAGCAGGGGACTAGCGGGAAGCTCCTACAATGAGCAGTTCTTC.

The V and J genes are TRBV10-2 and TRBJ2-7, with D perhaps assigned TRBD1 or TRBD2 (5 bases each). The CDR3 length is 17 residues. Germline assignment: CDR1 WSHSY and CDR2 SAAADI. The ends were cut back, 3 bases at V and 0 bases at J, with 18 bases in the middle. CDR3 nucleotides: TGCGCCAGCAGTGATAGAGGTCGGGGCCCGAGCTCCTACGAGCAGTACTTC. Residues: CASSDRGRGPSSYEQYF.

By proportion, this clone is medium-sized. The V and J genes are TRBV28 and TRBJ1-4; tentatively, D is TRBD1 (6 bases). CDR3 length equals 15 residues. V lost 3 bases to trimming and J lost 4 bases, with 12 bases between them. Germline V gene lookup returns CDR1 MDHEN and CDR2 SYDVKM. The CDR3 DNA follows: TGTGCCAGCAGTTTGTCCGGACAGCATAATGAAAAACTGTTTTTT. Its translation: CASSLSGQHNEKLFF. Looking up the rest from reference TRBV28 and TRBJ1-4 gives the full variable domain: DVKVTQSSRYLVKRTGEKVFLECVQDMDHENMFWYRQDPGLGLRLIYFSYDVKMKEKGDIPEGYSVSREKKERFSLILESASTNQTSMYLCASSLSGQHNEKLFFGSGTQLSVL.

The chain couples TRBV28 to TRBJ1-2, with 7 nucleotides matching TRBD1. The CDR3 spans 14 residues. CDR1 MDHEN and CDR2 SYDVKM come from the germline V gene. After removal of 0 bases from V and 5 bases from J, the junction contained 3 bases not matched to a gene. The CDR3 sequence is CASSLWGQTYGYTF. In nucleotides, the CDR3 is TGTGCCAGCAGTTTATGGGGACAGACTTATGGCTACACCTTC.

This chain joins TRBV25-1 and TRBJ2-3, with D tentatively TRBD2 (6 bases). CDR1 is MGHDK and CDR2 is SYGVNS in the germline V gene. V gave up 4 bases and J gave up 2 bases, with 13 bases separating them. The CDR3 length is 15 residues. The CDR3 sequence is CASSASRRATDTQYF. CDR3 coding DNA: TGTGCCAGCAGTGCATCCAGGAGGGCCACAGATACGCAGTATTTT.

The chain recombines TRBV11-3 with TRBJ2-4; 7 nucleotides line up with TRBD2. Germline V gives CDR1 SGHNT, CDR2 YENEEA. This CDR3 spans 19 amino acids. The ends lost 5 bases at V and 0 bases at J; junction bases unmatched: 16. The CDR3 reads CASSPHGAGPNLAKNIQYF. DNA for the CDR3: TGTGCCAGCAGCCCCCACGGAGCGGGGCCGAATCTAGCCAAAAACATTCAGTACTTC.

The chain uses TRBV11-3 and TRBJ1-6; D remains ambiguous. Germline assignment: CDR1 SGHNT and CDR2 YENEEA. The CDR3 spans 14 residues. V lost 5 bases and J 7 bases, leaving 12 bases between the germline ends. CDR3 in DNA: TGTGCCAGCAGCGCGGCGGGCGGGAATTCACCCCTCCACTTT. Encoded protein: CASSAAGGNSPLHF.